The text below deals with one T cell receptor (beta chain). This specimen belongs to a study of shared clonotypes between healthy human individuals. V was clipped by 5 bases and J by 2 bases; unmatched bases: 10. Germline V gene sequence: CDR1 SGHTA, CDR2 FQGNSA. This CDR3 has 16 amino acids. Method: immunoSEQ multiplex PCR; TCRdb's copy keeps in-frame clones and lacks some. The sample lists approximately 1,500,000 clones, approximately 98% occurring once. Sample: naive CD4+ T cells sorted from blood. The subset denotes: CD45RA+ positively selected. This clonotype was sampled from a man aged 25-45 years in good health. The chain carries TRBV7-2 and TRBJ2-3, with 7 nucleotides matching TRBD1. CDR3: CASSKPKTGITDTQYF. The CDR3 bases are TGTGCCAGCAGCAAACCGAAGACAGGGATCACAGATACGCAGTATTTT.